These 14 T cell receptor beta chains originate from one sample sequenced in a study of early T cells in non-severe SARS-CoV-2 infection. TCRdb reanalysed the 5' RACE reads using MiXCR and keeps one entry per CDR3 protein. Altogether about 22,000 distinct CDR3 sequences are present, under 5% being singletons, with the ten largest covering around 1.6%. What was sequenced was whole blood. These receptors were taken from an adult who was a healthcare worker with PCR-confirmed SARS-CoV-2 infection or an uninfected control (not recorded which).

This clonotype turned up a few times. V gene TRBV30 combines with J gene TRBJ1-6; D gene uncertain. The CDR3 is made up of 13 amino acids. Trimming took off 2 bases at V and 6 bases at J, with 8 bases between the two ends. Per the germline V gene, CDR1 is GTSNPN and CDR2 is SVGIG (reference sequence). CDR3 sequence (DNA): TGTGCCTGGAGTCCTGGCAGTAATTCACCCCTCCACTTT. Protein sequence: CAWSPGSNSPLHF.

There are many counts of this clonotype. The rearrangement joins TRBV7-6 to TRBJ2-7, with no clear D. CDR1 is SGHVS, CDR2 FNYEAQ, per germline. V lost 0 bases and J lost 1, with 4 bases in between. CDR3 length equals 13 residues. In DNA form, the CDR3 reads TGTGCCAGCAGCTTAGCTTCTTCCTACGAGCAGTACTTC. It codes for CASSLASSYEQYF.

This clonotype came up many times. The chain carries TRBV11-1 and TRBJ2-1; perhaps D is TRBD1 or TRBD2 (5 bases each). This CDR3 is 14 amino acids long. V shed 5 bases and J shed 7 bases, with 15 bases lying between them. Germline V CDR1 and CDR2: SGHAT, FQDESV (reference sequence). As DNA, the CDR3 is TGTGCCAGCAGCGGCAGGGTTAGGGAGAATGAGCAGTTCTTC. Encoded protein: CASSGRVRENEQFF.

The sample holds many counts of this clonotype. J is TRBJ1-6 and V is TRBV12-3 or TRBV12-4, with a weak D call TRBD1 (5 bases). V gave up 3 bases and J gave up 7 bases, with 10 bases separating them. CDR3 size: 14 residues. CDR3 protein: CASSFGGYNSPLHF. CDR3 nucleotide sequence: TGTGCCAGCAGTTTTGGGGGTTACAATTCACCCCTCCACTTT.

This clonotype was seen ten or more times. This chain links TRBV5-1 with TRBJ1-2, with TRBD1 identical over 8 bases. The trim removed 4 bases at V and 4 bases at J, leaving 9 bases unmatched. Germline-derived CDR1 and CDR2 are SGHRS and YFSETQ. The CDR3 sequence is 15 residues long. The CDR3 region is CASSTSAGGSYGYTF. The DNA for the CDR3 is TGCGCCAGCAGCACCTCGGCAGGGGGCAGCTATGGCTACACCTTC.

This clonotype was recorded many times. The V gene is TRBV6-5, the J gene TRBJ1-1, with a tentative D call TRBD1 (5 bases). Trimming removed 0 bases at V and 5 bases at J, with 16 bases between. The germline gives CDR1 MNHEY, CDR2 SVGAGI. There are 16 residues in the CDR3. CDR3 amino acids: CASSYSGWGGETEAFF. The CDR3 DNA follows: TGTGCCAGCAGTTACTCGGGTTGGGGAGGGGAGACTGAAGCTTTCTTT.

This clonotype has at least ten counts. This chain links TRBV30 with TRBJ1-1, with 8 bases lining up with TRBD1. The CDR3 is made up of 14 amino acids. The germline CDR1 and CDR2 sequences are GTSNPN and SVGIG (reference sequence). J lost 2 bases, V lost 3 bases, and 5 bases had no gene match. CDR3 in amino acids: CAWREGQVNTEAFF. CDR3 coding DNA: TGTGCCTGGAGGGAGGGACAGGTAAACACTGAAGCTTTCTTT.

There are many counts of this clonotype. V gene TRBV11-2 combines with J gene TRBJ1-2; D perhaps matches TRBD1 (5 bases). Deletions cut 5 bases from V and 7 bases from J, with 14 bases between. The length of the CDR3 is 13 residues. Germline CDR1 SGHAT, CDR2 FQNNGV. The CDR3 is CASSRRDQSGYTF. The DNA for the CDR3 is TGTGCCAGCAGCCGCAGGGATCAGAGTGGCTACACCTTC. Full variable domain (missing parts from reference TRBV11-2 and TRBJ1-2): EAGVAQSPRYKIIEKRQSVAFWCNPISGHATLYWYQQILGQGPKLLIQFQNNGVVDDSQLPKDRFSAERLKGVDSTLKIQPAKLEDSAVYLCASSRRDQSGYTFGSGTRLTVV.

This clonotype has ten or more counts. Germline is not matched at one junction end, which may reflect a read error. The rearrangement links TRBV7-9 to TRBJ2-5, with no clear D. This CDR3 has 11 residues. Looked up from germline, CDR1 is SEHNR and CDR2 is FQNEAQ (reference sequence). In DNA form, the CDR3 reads TGTGCCAGCAGCTACCAGGAGACCCAGTACTTC. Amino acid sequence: CASSYQETQYF.

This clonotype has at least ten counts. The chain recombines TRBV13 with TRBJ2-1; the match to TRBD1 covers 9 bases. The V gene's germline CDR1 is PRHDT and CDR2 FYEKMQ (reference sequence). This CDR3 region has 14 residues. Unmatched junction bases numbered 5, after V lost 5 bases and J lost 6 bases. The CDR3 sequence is CASSRDRVANEQFF. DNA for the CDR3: TGTGCCAGCAGCCGGGACAGGGTGGCCAATGAGCAGTTCTTC.

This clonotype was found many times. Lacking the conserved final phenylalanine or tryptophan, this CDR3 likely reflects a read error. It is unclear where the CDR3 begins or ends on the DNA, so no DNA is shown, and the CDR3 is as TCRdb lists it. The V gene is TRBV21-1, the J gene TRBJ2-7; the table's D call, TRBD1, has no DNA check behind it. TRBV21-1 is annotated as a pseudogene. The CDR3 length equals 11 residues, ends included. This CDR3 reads CASILRDLRWY.

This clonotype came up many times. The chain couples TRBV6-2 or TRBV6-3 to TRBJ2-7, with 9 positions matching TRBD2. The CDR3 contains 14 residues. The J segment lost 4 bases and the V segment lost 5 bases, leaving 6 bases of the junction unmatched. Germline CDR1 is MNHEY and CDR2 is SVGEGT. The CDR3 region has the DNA TGTGCCAGCAGTGGCGGGGGGGCCTCTTACGAGCAGTACTTC. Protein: CASSGGGASYEQYF.

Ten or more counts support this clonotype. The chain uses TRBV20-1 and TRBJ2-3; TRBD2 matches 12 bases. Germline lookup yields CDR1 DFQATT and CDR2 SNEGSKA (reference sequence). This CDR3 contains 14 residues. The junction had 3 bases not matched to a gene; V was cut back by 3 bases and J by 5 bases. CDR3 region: CSASQTSGGDTQYF. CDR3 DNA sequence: TGCAGTGCTAGTCAGACTAGCGGGGGAGATACGCAGTATTTT.

In DNA form, the CDR3 reads TGTGCCAGCAGCCGCTGGACAGGGCAGGGAGAAAAACTGTTTTTT. It translates to CASSRWTGQGEKLFF. The chain employs TRBV7-9 and TRBJ1-4; 8 bases are shared with TRBD1. This CDR3 spans 15 amino acids. V was clipped by 5 bases and J by 8 bases; unmatched bases: 10. Germline-derived CDR1 and CDR2 are SEHNR and FQNEAQ (reference sequence).